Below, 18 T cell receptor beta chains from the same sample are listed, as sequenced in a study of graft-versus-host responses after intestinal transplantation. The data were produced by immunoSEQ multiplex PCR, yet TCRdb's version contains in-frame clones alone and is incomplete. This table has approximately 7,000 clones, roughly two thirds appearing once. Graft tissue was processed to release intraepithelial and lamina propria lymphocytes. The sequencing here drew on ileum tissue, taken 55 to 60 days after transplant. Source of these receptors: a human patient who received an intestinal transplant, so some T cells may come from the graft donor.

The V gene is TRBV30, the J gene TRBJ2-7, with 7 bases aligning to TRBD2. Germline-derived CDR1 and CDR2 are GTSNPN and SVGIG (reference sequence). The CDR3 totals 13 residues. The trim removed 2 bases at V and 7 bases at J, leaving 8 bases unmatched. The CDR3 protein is CAWSQTSAGEQYV. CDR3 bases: TGTGCCTGGAGTCAAACTAGCGCAGGAGAGCAGTACGTC.

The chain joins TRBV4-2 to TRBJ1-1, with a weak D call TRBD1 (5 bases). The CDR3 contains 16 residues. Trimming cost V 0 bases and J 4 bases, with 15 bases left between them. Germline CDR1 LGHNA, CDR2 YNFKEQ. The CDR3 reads CASSQEAKGLGTEAFF. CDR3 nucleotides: TGTGCCAGCAGCCAAGAGGCGAAGGGACTAGGCACTGAAGCTTTCTTT.

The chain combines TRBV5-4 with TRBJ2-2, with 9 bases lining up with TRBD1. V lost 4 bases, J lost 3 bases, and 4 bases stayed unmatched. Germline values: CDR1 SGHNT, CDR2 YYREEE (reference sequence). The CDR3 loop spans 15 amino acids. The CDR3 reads CASSPWTGDTGELFF. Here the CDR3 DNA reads TGTGCCAGCAGCCCATGGACAGGGGACACCGGGGAGCTGTTTTTT.

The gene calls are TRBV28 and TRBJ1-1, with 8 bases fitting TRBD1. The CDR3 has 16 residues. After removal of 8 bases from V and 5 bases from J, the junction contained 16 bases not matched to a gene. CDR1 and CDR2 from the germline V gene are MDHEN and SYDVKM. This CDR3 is CASYQDRAPMGTEAFF. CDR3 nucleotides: TGTGCCAGCTATCAGGACAGGGCCCCCATGGGGACTGAAGCTTTCTTT.

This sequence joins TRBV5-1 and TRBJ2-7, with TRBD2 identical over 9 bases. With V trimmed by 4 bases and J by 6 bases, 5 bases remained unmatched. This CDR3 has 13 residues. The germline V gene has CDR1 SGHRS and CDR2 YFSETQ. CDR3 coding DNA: TGCGCCAGCAGCGGCGGGGGGGCCCCCGAGCAGTACGTC. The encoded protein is CASSGGGAPEQYV.

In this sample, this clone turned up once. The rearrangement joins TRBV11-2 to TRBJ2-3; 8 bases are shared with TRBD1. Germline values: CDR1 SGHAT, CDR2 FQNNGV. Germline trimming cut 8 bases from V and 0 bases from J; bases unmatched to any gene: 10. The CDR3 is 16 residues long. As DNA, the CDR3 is TGTGCCAGCGGTCACCTCCAGGGGGCAAGCACAGATACGCAGTATTTT. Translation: CASGHLQGASTDTQYF.

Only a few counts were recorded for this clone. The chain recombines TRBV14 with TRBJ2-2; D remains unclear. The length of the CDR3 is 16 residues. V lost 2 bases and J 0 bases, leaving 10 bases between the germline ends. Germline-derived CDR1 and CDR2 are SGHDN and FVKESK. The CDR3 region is CASSQRASANTGELFF. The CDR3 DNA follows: TGTGCCAGCAGCCAACGTGCGTCCGCGAACACCGGGGAGCTGTTTTTT.

The CDR3 nucleotides read TGTGCCAGCAGCACCGTAGGGGACAGGGTCCAAGAGACCCAGTACTTC. Translating gives CASSTVGDRVQETQYF. The rearrangement uses TRBV5-6 and TRBJ2-5; 9 bases are a match to TRBD1. This CDR3 is built from 16 residues. Germline assignment: CDR1 SGHDT and CDR2 YYEEEE. Losses at the gene ends were 4 bases for V and 1 base for J; bases not matched to a gene: 8.

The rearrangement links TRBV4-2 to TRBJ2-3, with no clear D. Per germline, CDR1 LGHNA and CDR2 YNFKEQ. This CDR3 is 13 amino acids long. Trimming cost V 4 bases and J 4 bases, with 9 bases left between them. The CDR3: CASSPSVADTQYF. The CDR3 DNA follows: TGTGCCAGCAGCCCATCAGTGGCAGATACGCAGTATTTT.

CDR3 loop: CASSQVFPHRDNEDTIYF. The CDR3 DNA follows: TGTGCCAGCAGCCAAGTCTTCCCCCATAGGGACAATGAGGACACCATATATTTT. The V call is TRBV5-4, the J call TRBJ1-3; tentatively, D is TRBD1 (6 bases). The CDR3 contains 18 residues. Germline-derived CDR1 and CDR2 are SGHNT and YYREEE (reference sequence). V gave up 4 bases and J gave up 8 bases, with 28 bases separating them.

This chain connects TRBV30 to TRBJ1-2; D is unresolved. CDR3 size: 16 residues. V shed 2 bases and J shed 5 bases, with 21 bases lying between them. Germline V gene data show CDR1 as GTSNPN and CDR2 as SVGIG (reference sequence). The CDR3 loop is CAWSRTPLGRTYGYTF. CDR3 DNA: TGTGCCTGGAGTCGTACACCTTTGGGCCGGACTTATGGCTACACCTTC.

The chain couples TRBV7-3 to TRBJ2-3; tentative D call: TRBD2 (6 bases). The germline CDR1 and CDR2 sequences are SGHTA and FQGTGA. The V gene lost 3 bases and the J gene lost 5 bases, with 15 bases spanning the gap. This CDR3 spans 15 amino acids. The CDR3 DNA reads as TGTGCCAGCAGCTTGAATTTACTAGCAGGAGATACGCAGTATTTT. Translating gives CASSLNLLAGDTQYF. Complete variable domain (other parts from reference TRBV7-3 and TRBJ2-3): GAGVSQTPSNKVTEKGKYVELRCDPISGHTALYWYRQSLGQGPEFLIYFQGTGAADDSGLPNDRFFAVRPEGSVSTLKIQRTERGDSAVYLCASSLNLLAGDTQYFGPGTRLTVL.

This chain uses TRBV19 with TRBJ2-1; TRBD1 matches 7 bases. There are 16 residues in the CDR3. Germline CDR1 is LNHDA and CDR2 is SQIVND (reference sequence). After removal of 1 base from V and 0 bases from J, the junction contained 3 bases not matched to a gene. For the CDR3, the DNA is TGTGCCAGTAGTATAGGGTGGGACAGCTCCTACAATGAGCAGTTCTTC. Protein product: CASSIGWDSSYNEQFF.

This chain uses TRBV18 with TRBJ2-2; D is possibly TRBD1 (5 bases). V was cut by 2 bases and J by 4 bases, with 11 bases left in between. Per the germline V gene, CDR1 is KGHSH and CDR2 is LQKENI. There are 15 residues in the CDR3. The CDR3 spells CASSPGSTATGELFF. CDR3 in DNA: TGTGCCAGCTCACCAGGCTCGACAGCCACCGGGGAGCTGTTTTTT.

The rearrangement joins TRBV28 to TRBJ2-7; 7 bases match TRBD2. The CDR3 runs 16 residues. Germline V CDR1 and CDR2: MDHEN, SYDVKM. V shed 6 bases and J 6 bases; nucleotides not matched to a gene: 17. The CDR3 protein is CASSSFSGGLVTEQYV. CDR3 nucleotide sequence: TGTGCCAGCAGCTCCTTTTCGGGGGGATTGGTTACCGAGCAGTACGTC.

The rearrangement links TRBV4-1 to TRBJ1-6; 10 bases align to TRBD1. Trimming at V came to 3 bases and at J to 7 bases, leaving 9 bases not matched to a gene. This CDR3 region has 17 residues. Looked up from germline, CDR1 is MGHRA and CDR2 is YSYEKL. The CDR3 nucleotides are TGCGCCAGCAGCCACGAAGACAGGGGGCTGGTGAATTCACCCCTCCACTTT. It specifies CASSHEDRGLVNSPLHF.

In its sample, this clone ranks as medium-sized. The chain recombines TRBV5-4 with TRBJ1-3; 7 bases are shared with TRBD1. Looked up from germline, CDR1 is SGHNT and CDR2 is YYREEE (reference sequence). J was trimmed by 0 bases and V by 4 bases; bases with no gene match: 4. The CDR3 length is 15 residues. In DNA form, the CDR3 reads TGTGCCAGCAGCCCCGACAGGGTCTCTGGAAACACCATATATTTT. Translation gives CASSPDRVSGNTIYF.

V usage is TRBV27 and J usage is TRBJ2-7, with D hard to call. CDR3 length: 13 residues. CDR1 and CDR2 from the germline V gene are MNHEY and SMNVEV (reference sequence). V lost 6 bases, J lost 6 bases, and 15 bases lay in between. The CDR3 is CASRVLPSGEQYV. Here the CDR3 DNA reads TGTGCCAGCAGGGTCCTGCCTAGTGGCGAGCAGTACGTC.